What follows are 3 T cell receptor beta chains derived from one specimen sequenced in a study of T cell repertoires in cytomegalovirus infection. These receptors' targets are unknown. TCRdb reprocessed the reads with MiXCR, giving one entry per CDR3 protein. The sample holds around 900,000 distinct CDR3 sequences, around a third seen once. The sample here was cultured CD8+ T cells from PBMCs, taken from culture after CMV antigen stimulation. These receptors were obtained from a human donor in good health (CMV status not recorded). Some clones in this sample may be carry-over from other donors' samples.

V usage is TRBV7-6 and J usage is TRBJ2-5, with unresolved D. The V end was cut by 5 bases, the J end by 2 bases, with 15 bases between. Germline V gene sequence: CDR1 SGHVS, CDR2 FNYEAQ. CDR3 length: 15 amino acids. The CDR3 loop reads CASSPKFGLQETQYF. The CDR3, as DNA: TGTGCCAGCAGCCCCAAATTCGGGCTACAAGAGACCCAGTACTTC.

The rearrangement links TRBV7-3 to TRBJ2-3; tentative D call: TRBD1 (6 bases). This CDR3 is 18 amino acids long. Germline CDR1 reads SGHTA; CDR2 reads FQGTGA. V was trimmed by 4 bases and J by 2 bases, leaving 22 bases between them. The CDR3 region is CASSSGLRPTGPTDTQYF. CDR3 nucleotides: TGTGCCAGCAGCTCAGGGTTGAGACCGACAGGCCCCACAGATACGCAGTATTTT.

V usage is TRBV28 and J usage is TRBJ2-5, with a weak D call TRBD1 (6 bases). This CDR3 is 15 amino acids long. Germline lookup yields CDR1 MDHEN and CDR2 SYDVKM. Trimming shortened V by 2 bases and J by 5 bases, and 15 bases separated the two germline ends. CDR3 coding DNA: TGTGCCAGCAGTTTAAACCCCGGACAGAAGGAGACCCAGTACTTC. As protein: CASSLNPGQKETQYF.